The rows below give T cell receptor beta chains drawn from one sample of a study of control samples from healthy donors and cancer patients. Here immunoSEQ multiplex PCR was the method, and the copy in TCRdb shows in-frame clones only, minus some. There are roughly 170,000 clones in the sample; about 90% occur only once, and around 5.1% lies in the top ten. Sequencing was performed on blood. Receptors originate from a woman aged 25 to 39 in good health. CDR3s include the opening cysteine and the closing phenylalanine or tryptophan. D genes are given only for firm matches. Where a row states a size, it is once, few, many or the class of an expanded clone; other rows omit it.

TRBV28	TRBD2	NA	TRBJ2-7	TGTGCCAGCAGTTCCCCTCGGACTAGTTACACCTACGAGCAGTACTTC	CASSSPRTSYTYEQYF
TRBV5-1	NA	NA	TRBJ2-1	TGCGCCAGCAGCCCGGGCCTCAAGATCAGCAATGAGCAGTTCTTC	CASSPGLKISNEQFF
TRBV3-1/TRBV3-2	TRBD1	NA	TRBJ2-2	TGTGCCAGCAGCGACAGGGTCGGGACCGGGGAGCTGTTTTTT	CASSDRVGTGELFF
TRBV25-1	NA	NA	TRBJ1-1	TGTGCCAGCCGGGAGAAAGGGACTGAAGCTTTCTTT	CASREKGTEAFF
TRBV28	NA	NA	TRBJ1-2	TGTGCCAGCACCCCTGTTAGGTACCCCTATGGCTACACCTTC	CASTPVRYPYGYTF
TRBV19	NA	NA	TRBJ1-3	TGTGCCAGTAGTATTAGCAGCTCTGGAAACACCATATATTTT	CASSISSSGNTIYF
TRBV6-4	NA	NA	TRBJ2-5	TGTGCCAGCAGTGTCGAGACAGGTCAAGAGACCCAGTACTTC	CASSVETGQETQYF
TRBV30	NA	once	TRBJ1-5	TGTGCCTGGAGGTACCCCCCCCCTAGGCCCCAGCATTTT	CAWRYPPPRPQHF
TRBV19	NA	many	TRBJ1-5	TGTGCCAGTAGTTTCGGACCCCCAGTTTATGGTCAGCCCCAGCATTTT	CASSFGPPVYGQPQHF
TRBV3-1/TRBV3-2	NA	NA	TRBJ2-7	TGTGCCAGCAGCCCCCACAGGGTGCCGTACGAGCAGTACTTC	CASSPHRVPYEQYF
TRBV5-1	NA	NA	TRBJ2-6	TGCGCCAGCGCTAGGCGGGGACTCTCCTCTGGGGCCAACGTCCTGACTTTC	CASARRGLSSGANVLTF
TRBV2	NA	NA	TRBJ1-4	TGTGCCAGCAAGGGGGGGTTAGGTGAAAAACTGTTTTTT	CASKGGLGEKLFF
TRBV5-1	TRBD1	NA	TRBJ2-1	TGCGCCAGCAGCTTGGTGGGACAGGGGTTAAATGAGCAGTTCTTC	CASSLVGQGLNEQFF
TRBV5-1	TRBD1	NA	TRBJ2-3	TGCGCCAGCAGCGTGGGACAGCCCACAGATACGCAGTATTTT	CASSVGQPTDTQYF
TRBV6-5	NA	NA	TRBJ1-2	TGTGCCAGCTCTGAGGGCAGGGCCTATGGCTACACCTTC	CASSEGRAYGYTF
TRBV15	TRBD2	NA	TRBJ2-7	TGTGCCACCAGCAGAGATCGTGGCGGGAGAGGGTACGAGCAGTACTTC	CATSRDRGGRGYEQYF
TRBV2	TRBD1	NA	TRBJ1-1	TGTGCCAGCAATTTAGGACAGGGGACGACCACTGAAGCTTTCTTT	CASNLGQGTTTEAFF
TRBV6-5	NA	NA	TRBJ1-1	TGTGCCAGCTCAGACCATTTGGACACTGAAGCTTTCTTT	CASSDHLDTEAFF
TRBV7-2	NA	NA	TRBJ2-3	TGTGCCAGCAGCCCGACTAGGGCTAGCACAGATACGCAGTATTTT	CASSPTRASTDTQYF
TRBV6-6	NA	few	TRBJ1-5	TGTGCCAGCAGGGGGCCTGAGGGAAATCAGCCCCAGCATTTT	CASRGPEGNQPQHF
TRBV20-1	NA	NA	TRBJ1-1	TGCAGTGCCCTAATGAACACTGAAGCTTTCTTT	CSALMNTEAFF
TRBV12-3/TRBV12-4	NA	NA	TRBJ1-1	TGTGCCAGCAGTTCGGGTGGGGTGGCTGAAGCTTTCTTT	CASSSGGVAEAFF